This T cell receptor beta chain was sequenced during a study of blood T cell repertoires in COVID-19. Overall study: The United States, Italy and Spain supplied acute and convalescent COVID-19 samples. PBMCs, B-cell-depleted T cells, or T cells provided the cDNA or gDNA that made up the material.

Per the original data handling: Amplifying reference gene primers gave estimates of nucleated cell counts. Libraries were prepared by immunoSEQ multiplex PCR; TCRdb keeps only in-frame clonotypes and omits some of them. V, J and clone size were drawn from that table, and D and trimming were deduced from the DNA. The sample records around 150,000 clones, about nine tenths being singletons. Between the trimmed V and J ends, which lost 0 bases and 7 bases, there was a span of 13 bases. CDR1 and CDR2 from the germline V gene are SGDLS and YYNGEE. This CDR3 has 15 residues. The sequencing sample was made of peripheral blood. The TCR originated in a woman in her fifties or sixties with active or convalescent COVID-19. The genes are TRBV9 and TRBJ1-4, with D tentatively TRBD1 (6 bases). The CDR3 protein is CASSVGEGEFEKLFF. CDR3 DNA sequence: TGTGCCAGCAGCGTAGGGGAGGGGGAGTTTGAAAAACTGTTTTTT. Looking up the rest from reference TRBV9 and TRBJ1-4 gives the full variable domain: DSGVTQTPKHLITATGQRVTLRCSPRSGDLSVYWYQQSLDQGLQFLIQYYNGEERAKGNILERFSAQQFPDLHSELNLSSLELGDSALYFCASSVGEGEFEKLFFGSGTQLSVL.